This TCR beta chain was identified during a study of T cell responses to AZD1222 COVID-19 vaccine. This clone appeared once. Produced via immunoSEQ multiplex PCR; TCRdb's table is partial and in-frame only. The table includes tens of thousands of clones, roughly 89% detected once. The sequenced sample was peripheral blood, obtained 28 days after the second AZD1222 dose. This TCR was recovered from an adult who received the AZD1222 COVID-19 vaccine.

CDR3 sequence: CASSFSIGTGTGKLFF. Here the CDR3 DNA reads TGTGCCAGCAGCTTTTCCATTGGGACAGGGACGGGAAAACTGTTTTTT. The chain employs TRBV7-9 and TRBJ1-4, with 9 bases that match TRBD1. The CDR3 spans 16 residues. The germline V gene encodes CDR1 SEHNR and CDR2 FQNEAQ (reference sequence). After removal of 3 bases from V and 10 bases from J, the junction contained 12 bases not matched to a gene.